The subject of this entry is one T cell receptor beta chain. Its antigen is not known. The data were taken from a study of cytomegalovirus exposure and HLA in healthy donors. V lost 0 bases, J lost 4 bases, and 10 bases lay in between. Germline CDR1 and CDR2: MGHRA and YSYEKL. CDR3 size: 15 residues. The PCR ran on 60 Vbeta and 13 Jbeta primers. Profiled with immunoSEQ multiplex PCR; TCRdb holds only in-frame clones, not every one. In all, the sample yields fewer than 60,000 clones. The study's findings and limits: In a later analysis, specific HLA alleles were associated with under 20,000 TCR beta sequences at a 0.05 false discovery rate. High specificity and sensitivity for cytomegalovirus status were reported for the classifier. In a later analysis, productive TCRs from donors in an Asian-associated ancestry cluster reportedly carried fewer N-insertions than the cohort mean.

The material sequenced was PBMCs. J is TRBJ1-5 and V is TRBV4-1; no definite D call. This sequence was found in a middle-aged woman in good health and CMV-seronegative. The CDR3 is CASSQDSQGNQPQHF. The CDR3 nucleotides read TGCGCCAGCAGCCAAGATAGCCAAGGAAATCAGCCCCAGCATTTT.